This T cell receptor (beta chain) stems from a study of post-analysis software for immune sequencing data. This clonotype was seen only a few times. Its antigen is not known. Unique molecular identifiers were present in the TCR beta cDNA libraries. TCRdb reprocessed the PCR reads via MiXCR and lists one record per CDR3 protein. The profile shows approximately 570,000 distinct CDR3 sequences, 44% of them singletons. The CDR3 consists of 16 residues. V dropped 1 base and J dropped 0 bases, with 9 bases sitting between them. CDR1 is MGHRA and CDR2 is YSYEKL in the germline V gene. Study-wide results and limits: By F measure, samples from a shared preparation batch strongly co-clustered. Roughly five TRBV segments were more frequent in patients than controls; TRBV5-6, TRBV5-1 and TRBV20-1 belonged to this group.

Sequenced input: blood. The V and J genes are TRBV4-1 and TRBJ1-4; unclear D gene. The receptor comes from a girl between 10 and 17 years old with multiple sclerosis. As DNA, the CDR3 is TGCGCCAGCAGCCAAGCGCGGGGATCAACTAATGAAAAACTGTTTTTT. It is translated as CASSQARGSTNEKLFF.